Below are 27 T cell receptor beta chains sequenced from a single sample in a study of cytomegalovirus exposure and HLA in healthy donors (dated by TCRdb to about 2017). The library was produced with the immunoSEQ multiplex PCR assay. The multiplex PCR relied on a mix of 60 forward primers for TCR Vbeta segments and 13 reverse primers for TCR Jbeta segments. TCRdb limited this immuneACCESS table to in-frame rearrangements with V and J called. A share of clones is missing; checked studies link under half to unresolved V genes, and the rest is unexplained. The sample records some 180,000 clones, approximately 70% of which are singletons. In total, the top ten clones hold less than 2% of the sample. Sequenced material: PBMCs. Receptor source: a woman in her twenties or thirties in good health and CMV-seronegative.

Concerning this clone: Other DNA sequences in the sample encode the same CDR3. The chain employs TRBV9 and TRBJ2-7, with a tentative D call TRBD1 (5 bases). Per germline, CDR1 SGDLS and CDR2 YYNGEE. Trimming took 0 bases from V and 0 from J, leaving 7 bases between them. CDR3 size: 14 residues. This chain's CDR3 is CASSVGDSSYEQYF. The CDR3 region has the DNA TGTGCCAGCAGCGTAGGTGACAGCTCCTACGAGCAGTACTTC.

The chain has TRBV5-1 and TRBJ1-1; possible D gene TRBD1, 5 bases. V was cut by 4 bases and J by 0 bases, with 7 bases left in between. CDR3 length: 13 residues. Germline CDR1 reads SGHRS; CDR2 reads YFSETQ. CDR3 in amino acids: CASSTGLNTEAFF. CDR3 sequence (DNA): TGCGCCAGCAGCACAGGCCTGAACACTGAAGCTTTCTTT.

This rearrangement joins TRBV5-5 to TRBJ2-5; D ambiguous. CDR1 and CDR2 (germline): SGHKS, YYEKEE (reference sequence). The CDR3 length is 16 residues. V lost 4 bases and J 0 bases, leaving 16 bases between the germline ends. The CDR3 reads CASSSLGLGYQETQYF. The CDR3 DNA is TGTGCCAGCAGCAGTCTGGGCCTTGGGTACCAAGAGACCCAGTACTTC.

The chain uses TRBV18 and TRBJ2-3; TRBD2 aligns across 7 bases. The CDR3 has 17 amino acids. V lost 3 bases and J lost 3; bases outside the gene matches: 12. Germline assignment: CDR1 KGHSH and CDR2 LQKENI. The CDR3, as DNA: TGTGCCAGCTCACCTTCACGGGAGCGGGGTGGAACAGATACGCAGTATTTT. The encoded protein is CASSPSRERGGTDTQYF.

The chain combines TRBV5-4 with TRBJ1-3, with D tentatively TRBD1 (6 bases). Trimming cost V 4 bases and J 2 bases, with 13 bases left between them. CDR3 length equals 15 residues. Germline CDR1 SGHNT, CDR2 YYREEE (reference sequence). The CDR3: CASSEGGNTGNTIYF. The CDR3, as DNA: TGTGCCAGCAGCGAGGGGGGGAATACTGGAAACACCATATATTTT.

The rearrangement uses TRBV7-6 and TRBJ2-2, with D hard to call. Germline values: CDR1 SGHVS, CDR2 FNYEAQ. The CDR3 runs to 13 residues. The ends were cut back, 0 bases at V and 6 bases at J, with 5 bases in the middle. The CDR3 DNA reads as TGTGCCAGCAGCTTAGCGCGGCCCGGGGAGCTGTTTTTT. The encoded protein is CASSLARPGELFF. Full variable domain (rest looked up from reference TRBV7-6 and TRBJ2-2): GAGVSQSPRYKVTKRGQDVALRCDPISGHVSLYWYRQALGQGPEFLTYFNYEAQQDKSGLPNDRFSAERPEGSISTLTIQRTEQRDSAMYRCASSLARPGELFFGEGSRLTVL.

This clone was recorded a few times. The J gene is TRBJ2-7, the V gene TRBV27, with 11 positions matching TRBD1. The CDR3 contains 15 residues. CDR1 MNHEY and CDR2 SMNVEV come from the germline V gene (reference sequence). The V segment lost 3 bases and the J segment 5 bases; nucleotides outside the gene matches: 6. CDR3: CASSLIGQGADEQYF. CDR3 bases: TGTGCCAGCAGTTTGATAGGACAGGGGGCGGACGAGCAGTACTTC.

This clone was seen a handful of times. This chain uses TRBV7-9 with TRBJ2-2; possibly TRBD2 for D (5 bases). The CDR3 is 16 amino acids. Germline-derived CDR1 and CDR2 are SEHNR and FQNEAQ (reference sequence). V was shortened by 4 bases and J by 3 bases, with 15 bases between the two germline ends. The CDR3 DNA reads as TGTGCCAGCAGCTCCGCAGTTGCGGGCGACACCGGGGAGCTGTTTTTT. Residues: CASSSAVAGDTGELFF.

The V gene is TRBV10-3, the J gene TRBJ2-7; TRBD1 matches at 9 bases. Germline CDR1 ENHRY, CDR2 SYGVKD. Trimming cost V 6 bases and J 5 bases; bases outside gene matches: 8. The length of the CDR3 is 14 residues. The CDR3 loop is CAISSGQGLDEQYF. The CDR3, as DNA: TGTGCCATCAGCTCGGGACAGGGTCTCGACGAGCAGTACTTC.

This chain joins TRBV29-1 and TRBJ2-3; TRBD2 aligns across 7 bases. The CDR3 consists of 14 residues. CDR1 is SQVTM, CDR2 ANQGSEA, per germline. V lost 4 bases, J lost 2 bases, and 6 bases stayed unmatched. DNA of the CDR3: TGCAGCGTTGTGAGAGCGGGATCCACAGATACGCAGTATTTT. Amino acid sequence: CSVVRAGSTDTQYF.

The V gene is TRBV7-9, the J gene TRBJ2-5; 9 nucleotides agree with TRBD1. The CDR3 runs 15 residues. The germline gives CDR1 SEHNR, CDR2 FQNEAQ (reference sequence). After removal of 3 bases from V and 5 bases from J, the junction contained 7 bases not matched to a gene. CDR3 sequence (DNA): TGTGCCAGCAGCTTGGGGACAGGGAGGGGGGAGACCCAGTACTTC. Translating it yields CASSLGTGRGETQYF.

V usage is TRBV13 and J usage is TRBJ2-1, with 11 bases matching TRBD2. CDR1 PRHDT and CDR2 FYEKMQ come from the germline V gene (reference sequence). Trimming cost V 5 bases and J 3 bases; bases outside gene matches: 3. The CDR3 sequence is 15 residues long. CDR3 sequence: CASSTGLADYNEQFF. The CDR3 region has the DNA TGTGCCAGCAGCACGGGACTAGCGGACTACAATGAGCAGTTCTTC.

The J gene is TRBJ1-3, the V gene TRBV10-1; tentatively, D is TRBD1 (6 bases). CDR3 size: 18 residues. The V gene's germline CDR1 is WNHNN and CDR2 SYGVQD (reference sequence). Between the trimmed V and J ends, which lost 5 bases and 0 bases, there was a span of 20 bases. The CDR3 spells CASSPYRTAGGSGNTIYF. CDR3 nucleotide sequence: TGCGCCAGCAGTCCTTACCGGACAGCGGGAGGCTCTGGAAACACCATATATTTT.

In its sample, this clone was seen a few times. The chain combines TRBV5-1 with TRBJ2-7; tentatively, D is TRBD1 (6 bases). This CDR3 is built from 16 residues. Germline V CDR1 and CDR2: SGHRS, YFSETQ. Trimming took off 3 bases at V and 6 bases at J, with 22 bases between the two ends. The CDR3 sequence: CASSSMTGFPSGEQYF. DNA for the CDR3: TGCGCCAGCAGCTCTATGACAGGCTTCCCTTCGGGCGAGCAGTACTTC.

DNA for the CDR3: TGTGCCAGCAGCTTTCGTTTGTTGCGCGCTTATCCTCGAGTGAACACTGAAGCTTTCTTT. Amino acids: CASSFRLLRAYPRVNTEAFF. The genes are TRBV7-8 and TRBJ1-1; D gene unclear. Trimming left V 3 bases short and J 0 bases short, with 26 bases between. Germline V gives CDR1 SGHVS, CDR2 FQNEAQ. This CDR3 region has 20 residues.

The genes are TRBV19 and TRBJ1-5; 8 bases are shared with TRBD1. The CDR3 runs to 15 residues. Germline assignment: CDR1 LNHDA and CDR2 SQIVND (reference sequence). Losses at the gene ends were 7 bases for V and 7 bases for J; bases not matched to a gene: 12. CDR3 sequence: CASTRRGQVIQPQHF. CDR3 coding DNA: TGTGCCAGTACCCGCAGGGGACAGGTTATACAGCCCCAGCATTTT.

The chain joins TRBV7-9 to TRBJ2-6; D is possibly TRBD2 (6 bases). Trimming left V 3 bases short and J 2 bases short, with 20 bases between. This CDR3 has 19 residues. Germline assignment: CDR1 SEHNR and CDR2 FQNEAQ (reference sequence). The CDR3 sequence is CASSFPSAGRGTGANVLTF. DNA for the CDR3: TGTGCCAGCAGCTTTCCTTCGGCCGGCCGGGGGACTGGGGCCAACGTCCTGACTTTC.

V usage is TRBV5-6 and J usage is TRBJ2-7; 9 bases are a match to TRBD1. CDR1 and CDR2 (germline): SGHDT, YYEEEE. The CDR3 sequence is 15 residues long. The J segment lost 3 bases and the V segment lost 0 bases, leaving 4 bases of the junction unmatched. The CDR3 region is CASSLVGDRDYEQYF. CDR3 in DNA: TGTGCCAGCAGCTTGGTCGGGGACAGGGACTACGAGCAGTACTTC.

This rearrangement joins TRBV11-2 to TRBJ1-2, with 9 bases identical to TRBD1. The CDR3 totals 13 residues. In germline, CDR1 is SGHAT, CDR2 FQNNGV. V lost 4 bases to trimming and J lost 3 bases; unmatched junction nucleotides: 0. As DNA, the CDR3 is TGTGCCAGCAGCTGGGACAGGGACTATGGCTACACCTTC. It encodes CASSWDRDYGYTF. Full variable domain (rest looked up from reference TRBV11-2 and TRBJ1-2): EAGVAQSPRYKIIEKRQSVAFWCNPISGHATLYWYQQILGQGPKLLIQFQNNGVVDDSQLPKDRFSAERLKGVDSTLKIQPAKLEDSAVYLCASSWDRDYGYTFGSGTRLTVV.

The chain uses TRBV11-2 and TRBJ2-3, with a possible D match to TRBD2 (5 bases). V was trimmed by 5 bases and J by 0 bases, leaving 12 bases between them. Germline V gene lookup returns CDR1 SGHAT and CDR2 FQNNGV. CDR3 length: 15 amino acids. In nucleotides, the CDR3 is TGTGCCAGCAGCACTGTAGCGCCAAGCACAGATACGCAGTATTTT. It encodes CASSTVAPSTDTQYF.

The chain carries TRBV7-9 and TRBJ1-4; 10 positions agree with TRBD1. The CDR3 is 19 amino acids. The V and J ends lost 5 bases and 2 bases, in that order; junction bases with no gene match: 14. From germline, CDR1 is SEHNR and CDR2 FQNEAQ (reference sequence). Written as DNA, the CDR3 is TGTGCCAGCAGCCACCCCGGACAGGGGGTTGGGTTGACTAATGAAAAACTGTTTTTT. Translation gives CASSHPGQGVGLTNEKLFF.

This clone was observed a few times. The J gene is TRBJ2-7, the V gene TRBV19; the match to TRBD2 covers 8 bases. The germline V gene has CDR1 LNHDA and CDR2 SQIVND (reference sequence). The V segment lost 5 bases and the J segment 3 bases; nucleotides outside the gene matches: 12. The CDR3 is 16 residues long. In DNA form, the CDR3 reads TGTGCCAGTAGTTCAAGCTCGACTAGCGATGGCTACGAGCAGTACTTC. It codes for CASSSSSTSDGYEQYF.

The rearrangement uses TRBV7-2 and TRBJ2-7; D might be TRBD1 (6 bases). Per the germline V gene, CDR1 is SGHTA and CDR2 is FQGNSA. The CDR3 totals 15 residues. The V end lost 5 bases, the J end lost 2 bases, and 16 bases lay between the germline ends. CDR3 sequence (DNA): TGTGCCAGCAGCCAGGGGTCAGTCGGCCCCTACGAGCAGTACTTC. Protein product: CASSQGSVGPYEQYF. The full variable domain, with the rest looked up from reference TRBV7-2 and TRBJ2-7, is GAGVSQSPSNKVTEKGKDVELRCDPISGHTALYWYRQSLGQGLEFLIYFQGNSAPDKSGLPSDRFSAERTGGSVSTLTIQRTQQEDSAVYLCASSQGSVGPYEQYFGPGTRLTVT.

This clone was counted a few times. This rearrangement joins TRBV18 to TRBJ2-7, with D possibly TRBD1 on 5 matching bases. The CDR3 is made up of 15 amino acids. Trimming cost V 1 base and J 3 bases, with 13 bases left between them. From germline, CDR1 is KGHSH and CDR2 LQKENI. CDR3 sequence reads: CASSPLSTGDYEQYF. The CDR3 region has the DNA TGTGCCAGCTCACCACTTTCTACAGGTGACTACGAGCAGTACTTC. The whole variable domain, remainder taken from reference TRBV18 and TRBJ2-7, is NAGVMQNPRHLVRRRGQEARLRCSPMKGHSHVYWYRQLPEEGLKFMVYLQKENIIDESGMPKERFSAEFPKEGPSILRIQQVVRGDSAAYFCASSPLSTGDYEQYFGPGTRLTVT.

A single count supports this clone. This rearrangement joins TRBV4-2 to TRBJ1-3; D ambiguous. Germline V gene data show CDR1 as LGHNA and CDR2 as YNFKEQ. The CDR3 runs 16 residues. Between the trimmed V and J ends, which lost 0 bases and 4 bases, there was a span of 13 bases. This chain's CDR3 is CASSQEARPGGNTIYF. The CDR3 nucleotides read TGTGCCAGCAGCCAAGAGGCCCGCCCGGGGGGAAACACCATATATTTT.

The J gene is TRBJ2-1, the V gene TRBV5-1; 12 bases are shared with TRBD2. The CDR3 is made up of 16 amino acids. Germline CDR1 SGHRS, CDR2 YFSETQ. Trimming cost V 0 bases and J 6 bases; bases outside gene matches: 4. The CDR3 DNA follows: TGCGCCAGCAGCTTGGTGGCTAGCGGGGGGGGCAATGAGCAGTTCTTC. The encoded protein is CASSLVASGGGNEQFF. The variable domain in full, completed from reference TRBV5-1 and TRBJ2-1, reads KAGVTQTPRYLIKTRGQQVTLSCSPISGHRSVSWYQQTPGQGLQFLFEYFSETQRNKGNFPGRFSGRQFSNSRSEMNVSTLELGDSALYLCASSLVASGGGNEQFFGPGTRLTVL.

The chain joins TRBV18 to TRBJ1-1; no reliable D call. With 4 bases removed from V and 6 bases from J, the gap between germline ends came to 9 bases. CDR1 is KGHSH and CDR2 is LQKENI in the germline V gene. The CDR3 is 12 residues long. DNA for the CDR3: TGTGCCAGCTCACGAGGGTTTTCTGAAGCTTTCTTT. It encodes CASSRGFSEAFF. Full variable domain (missing parts from reference TRBV18 and TRBJ1-1): NAGVMQNPRHLVRRRGQEARLRCSPMKGHSHVYWYRQLPEEGLKFMVYLQKENIIDESGMPKERFSAEFPKEGPSILRIQQVVRGDSAAYFCASSRGFSEAFFGQGTRLTVV.